One sample yielded the 6 T cell receptor beta chains listed below, sequenced in a study of tumor-infiltrating lymphocytes in primary liver carcinoma. Bulk tissue was left unsorted, and RNA and DNA were co-extracted from about 21-30 mg of it. Starting from approximately 0.45 ug of total RNA, TCR beta cDNA was produced with a primer in the constant region. Researchers made the TCR beta libraries by running three nested multiplex PCR rounds with slightly modified ARM-PCR. Both of the initial two PCR rounds ran for nine to ten cycles and employed TRBV1-TRBV30 forward primers alongside a C-beta reverse primer. TCRdb reprocessed the multiplex PCR reads with MiXCR, giving one entry per CDR3 protein. The table shows 100,000 to 120,000 distinct CDR3 sequences, with roughly 80% occurring only once. The material sequenced was liver tumor tissue from sampling region 3. The subset here: tumor region T3, left-lateral pole. The source of these receptors is a man in his forties or fifties with primary liver carcinoma and hepatitis B virus infection.

In regard to this clonotype: It may be a read error: a sequence one base away is much more abundant. This rearrangement joins TRBV28 to TRBJ2-3, with D hard to call. Germline CDR1 and CDR2: MDHEN and SYDVKM. The CDR3 consists of 16 residues. The germline V and J ends were trimmed by 8 bases and 3 bases, with 21 bases remaining between them. Here the CDR3 reads CASGSPVGSGTDTQYF. The CDR3, as DNA: TGTGCCAGCGGTTCCCCCGTAGGGTCTGGGACAGATACGCAGTATTTT.

Comments on this clonotype: One end of the junction varies from germline; a read error may be responsible. The chain couples TRBV4-2 to TRBJ2-1, with 7 bases lining up with TRBD2. Germline V gene data show CDR1 as LGHNA and CDR2 as YNFKEQ. This CDR3 comprises 15 residues. CDR3: CASNQSSGGIDEQFF. CDR3 bases: TGTGCCAGCAACCAATCTAGCGGAGGGATCGATGAGCAGTTCTTC.

A word on this clonotype: One junction end does not reproduce the germline sequence, and a read error may be involved. This sequence joins TRBV20-1 and TRBJ2-7, with unresolved D. This CDR3 spans 13 amino acids. Germline lookup yields CDR1 DFQATT and CDR2 SNEGSKA (reference sequence). The CDR3 is CSAWVAGAYEQCF. Written as DNA, the CDR3 is TGCAGTGCTTGGGTGGCAGGAGCGTACGAGCAATGCTTC.

With regard to this clonotype: The junction departs from the called germline gene at one end, perhaps through a read error. The rearrangement links TRBV6-1 to TRBJ1-2; a weak D match, TRBD1 (6 bases). Germline CDR1 reads MNHNS; CDR2 reads SASEGT. The CDR3 extends over 14 amino acids. The CDR3 region is CTSREAPGARGCIF. The CDR3 DNA reads TGTACCAGCAGAGAAGCGCCGGGGGCGCGTGGCTGCATCTTC.

To note about this clonotype: Germline is not matched at one junction end, which may reflect a read error. This chain uses TRBV5-1 with TRBJ1-2; no clear D gene. Germline-derived CDR1 and CDR2 are SGHRS and YFSETQ. There are 13 residues in the CDR3. The CDR3, as DNA: TGCGACAGCAGCTTGGTGTCGGACTATGGCTACACCTTC. Translated: CDSSLVSDYGYTF.

A word on this clonotype: One end of the junction varies from germline; a read error may be responsible. The genes are TRBV5-6 and TRBJ2-1, with 7 bases aligning to TRBD2. CDR1 is SGHDT and CDR2 is YYEEEE in the germline V gene. This CDR3 is built from 17 residues. CDR3 in amino acids: CASSLVHSGPSYNKQFF. The CDR3 DNA reads as TGTGCCAGCAGCTTGGTGCATAGCGGGCCCTCCTACAATAAGCAGTTCTTC. The full variable domain, completed using reference TRBV5-6 and TRBJ2-1, is DAGVTQSPTHLIKTRGQQVTLRCSPKSGHDTVSWYQQALGQGPQFIFQYYEEEERQRGNFPDRFSGHQFPNYSSELNVNALLLGDSALYLCASSLVHSGPSYNKQFFGPGTRLTVL.